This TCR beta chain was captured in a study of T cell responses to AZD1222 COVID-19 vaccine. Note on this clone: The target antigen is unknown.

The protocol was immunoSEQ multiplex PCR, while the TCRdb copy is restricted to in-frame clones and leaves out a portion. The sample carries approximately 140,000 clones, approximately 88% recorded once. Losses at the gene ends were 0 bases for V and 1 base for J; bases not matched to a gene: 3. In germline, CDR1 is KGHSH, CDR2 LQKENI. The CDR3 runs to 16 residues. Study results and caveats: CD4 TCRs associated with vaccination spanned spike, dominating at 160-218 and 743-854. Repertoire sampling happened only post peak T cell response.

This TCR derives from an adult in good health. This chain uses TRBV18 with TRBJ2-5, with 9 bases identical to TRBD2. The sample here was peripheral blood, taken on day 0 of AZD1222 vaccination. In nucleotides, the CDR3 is TGTGCCAGCTCACCACCGGGACTAGCTATCCAAGAGACCCAGTACTTC. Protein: CASSPPGLAIQETQYF.